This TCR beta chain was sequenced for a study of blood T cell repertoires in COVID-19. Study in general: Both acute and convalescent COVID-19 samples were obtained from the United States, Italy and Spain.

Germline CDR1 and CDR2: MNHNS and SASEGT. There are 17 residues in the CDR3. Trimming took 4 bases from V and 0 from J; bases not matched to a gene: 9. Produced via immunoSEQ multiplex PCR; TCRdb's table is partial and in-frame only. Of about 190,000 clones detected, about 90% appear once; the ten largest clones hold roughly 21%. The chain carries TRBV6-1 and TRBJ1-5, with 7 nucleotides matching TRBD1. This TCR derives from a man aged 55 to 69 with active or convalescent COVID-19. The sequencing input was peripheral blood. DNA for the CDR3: TGTGCCAGCAGTGGGGACAGAAAAACATCTAGCAATCAGCCCCAGCATTTT. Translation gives CASSGDRKTSSNQPQHF.